This TCR beta chain was found in a study of OX40 agonist ivuxolimab in advanced cancers. The assay was immunoSEQ multiplex PCR, and TCRdb's table has in-frame clones only and misses some. Here the sample spans over 50,000 clones, approximately 86% being singletons. Comments on this clone: The target antigen is unknown.

Study observations and caveats: In the 0.1 to 3.0 mg/kg range, CD4+ and CD8+ blood T cells had expanded clonally by week 6. Clonal expansion was among the lowest in partial responders at 0.1-3.0 mg/kg, especially CD8+. Certain nonresponders likewise exhibited a low normalized T-cell clonal expansion.

Germline loops: CDR1 SQVTM, CDR2 ANQGSEA. CDR3 size: 13 residues. The V and J ends lost 7 bases and 4 bases, in that order; junction bases with no gene match: 10. The sample in question was CD4+ or CD8+ T cells sorted from blood, obtained in a trial of the OX40 agonist ivuxolimab. The receptor was derived from an adult with an advanced solid tumor such as melanoma, head and neck, liver or kidney cancer. V and J are TRBV29-1 and TRBJ2-7; 7 nucleotides line up with TRBD1. The CDR3 nucleotides read TGCAGCGCTGACACAGGGGCCGGATACGAGCAGTACTTC. Its protein product is CSADTGAGYEQYF.